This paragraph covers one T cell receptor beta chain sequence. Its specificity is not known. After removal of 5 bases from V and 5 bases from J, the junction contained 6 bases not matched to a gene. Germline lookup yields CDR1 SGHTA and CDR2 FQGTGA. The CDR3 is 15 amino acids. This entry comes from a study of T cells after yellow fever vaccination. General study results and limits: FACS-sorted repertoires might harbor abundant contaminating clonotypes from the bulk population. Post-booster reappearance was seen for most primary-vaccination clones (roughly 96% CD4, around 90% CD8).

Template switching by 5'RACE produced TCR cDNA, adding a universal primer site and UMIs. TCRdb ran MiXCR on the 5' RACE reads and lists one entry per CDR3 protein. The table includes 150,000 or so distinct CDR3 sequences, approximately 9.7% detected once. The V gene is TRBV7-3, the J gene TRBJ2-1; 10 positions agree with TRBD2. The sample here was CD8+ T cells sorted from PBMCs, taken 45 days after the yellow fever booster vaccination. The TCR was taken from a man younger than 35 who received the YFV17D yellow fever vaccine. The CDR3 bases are TGTGCCAGCAGCCTTGGACTAGCGGACCACAATGAGCAGTTCTTC. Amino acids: CASSLGLADHNEQFF. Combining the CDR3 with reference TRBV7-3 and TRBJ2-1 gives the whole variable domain GAGVSQTPSNKVTEKGKYVELRCDPISGHTALYWYRQSLGQGPEFLIYFQGTGAADDSGLPNDRFFAVRPEGSVSTLKIQRTERGDSAVYLCASSLGLADHNEQFFGPGTRLTVL.